In its sample, the clone carrying this TCR beta chain was seen many times. The data belong to a study of CD8+CD57+ T cells in acquired aplastic anemia. Trimming cost V 7 bases and J 0 bases, with 16 bases left between them. Germline values: CDR1 SNHLY, CDR2 FYNNEI. The CDR3 is 16 amino acids. Selection for sequencing was limited to patients who had shown CD8+CD57+ cell expansion by flow cytometry. Researchers used genomic DNA as the template to profile TCR beta VDJ and CDR3. TCRdb redid the calling of the reads with MiXCR, one entry per CDR3 protein. The table lists about 180,000 distinct CDR3 sequences, 55% to 65% of them singletons, with about 42% in the top ten.

The receptor comes from a human donor with aplastic anemia. Material: sorted CD4+, CD8+, or CD8+CD57+ T cells (not recorded which) from PBMCs. The rearrangement uses TRBV2 and TRBJ1-5; D not resolved. The CDR3 DNA reads TGTGCCAGCAATCGACACCTTTTGGATAGCAATCAGCCCCAGCATTTT. Encoded protein: CASNRHLLDSNQPQHF.